This passage covers 27 T cell receptor beta chains from one sample sequenced in a study of blood T cell repertoires in COVID-19. Method: immunoSEQ multiplex PCR; TCRdb's copy keeps in-frame clones and lacks some. Seen here are 360,000 or so clones, more than 70% observed once, and the top ten hold around 4%. Sequencing was carried out using peripheral blood. The origin of the receptors is an older woman with COVID-19, enrolled during active disease.

The CDR3 spells CASSQDMSSNYGYTF. The CDR3 coding sequence is TGTGCCAGCAGCCAAGATATGTCCTCGAACTATGGCTACACCTTC. The chain is built from TRBV4-2 and TRBJ1-2; D is unresolved. The germline CDR1 and CDR2 sequences are LGHNA and YNFKEQ. V lost 0 bases, J lost 2 bases, and 10 bases lay in between. CDR3 length: 15 amino acids.

The chain recombines TRBV28 with TRBJ1-2; 10 nucleotides match TRBD1. The CDR3 runs to 15 residues. Germline values: CDR1 MDHEN, CDR2 SYDVKM. The J segment lost 4 bases and the V segment lost 5 bases, leaving 7 bases of the junction unmatched. CDR3 bases: TGTGCCAGCAGTCCGGGACAGGGGCGCCCCTATGGCTACACCTTC. The encoded protein is CASSPGQGRPYGYTF.

V and J are TRBV7-2 and TRBJ2-7; no clear D gene. Germline V CDR1 and CDR2: SGHTA, FQGNSA. CDR3 length: 16 amino acids. Trimming took off 1 base at V and 4 bases at J, with 17 bases between the two ends. The DNA of the CDR3 is TGTGCCAGCAGCTTAGTTCGGGTCTCGGTCTGGTACGAGCAGTACTTC. Encoded protein: CASSLVRVSVWYEQYF.

The chain joins TRBV2 to TRBJ2-5, with 9 bases matching TRBD1. This CDR3 contains 14 residues. Germline CDR1 and CDR2: SNHLY and FYNNEI. With 4 bases clipped from V and 4 bases from J, the junction kept 4 bases outside the gene matches. CDR3 nucleotides: TGTGCCAGCAGTGGGGACAGGGCCCCAGAGACCCAGTACTTC. Residues: CASSGDRAPETQYF.

The chain links TRBV24-1 to TRBJ1-6; 9 nucleotides line up with TRBD1. The CDR3 is 19 amino acids. Trimming at V came to 6 bases and at J to 11 bases, leaving 22 bases not matched to a gene. The germline gives CDR1 KGHDR, CDR2 SFDVKD. The CDR3 DNA reads as TGTGCCACCAGTCCCACTATGGGACAGGGAGTGGGGAAATTTCCACCCCTCCACTTT. Protein: CATSPTMGQGVGKFPPLHF.

The chain recombines TRBV28 with TRBJ1-5; 8 bases map to TRBD1. The CDR3 is 14 residues long. With 2 bases clipped from V and 6 bases from J, the junction kept 3 bases outside the gene matches. In germline, CDR1 is MDHEN, CDR2 SYDVKM. CDR3 region: CASSLQGARQPQHF. CDR3 in DNA: TGTGCCAGCAGTTTACAGGGGGCTCGTCAGCCCCAGCATTTT.

As for this clone: Other nucleotide sequences in the sample specify the same CDR3. J is TRBJ1-1 and V is TRBV3-1 (or the pseudogene TRBV3-2); D perhaps matches TRBD1 (5 bases). The CDR3 spans 14 residues. Germline CDR1 reads LGHDT; CDR2 reads YNNKEL (reference sequence). Trimming left V 1 base short and J 1 base short, with 7 bases between. CDR3 residues: CASSQGQRNTEAFF. The CDR3 DNA sequence: TGTGCCAGCAGCCAAGGACAGCGGAACACTGAAGCTTTCTTT.

The rearrangement uses TRBV18 and TRBJ1-5; D gene unclear. Germline V lookup: CDR1 KGHSH, CDR2 LQKENI. The V end was cut by 1 base, the J end by 4 bases, with 8 bases between. This CDR3 spans 14 amino acids. The CDR3 region is CASSPQSENQPQHF. The CDR3 coding sequence is TGTGCCAGCTCACCACAATCAGAAAATCAGCCCCAGCATTTT.

J is TRBJ2-5 and V is TRBV19, with D possibly TRBD1 on 5 matching bases. The CDR3 sequence is 15 residues long. Trimming stripped 5 bases from V and 3 bases from J, with 16 bases between. The germline gives CDR1 LNHDA, CDR2 SQIVND (reference sequence). The CDR3 spells CASSPTAGWEETQYF. As DNA, the CDR3 is TGTGCCAGTAGTCCCACGGCAGGGTGGGAAGAGACCCAGTACTTC.

The chain combines TRBV7-2 with TRBJ2-1, with 8 bases fitting TRBD2. Trimming at V came to 5 bases and at J to 6 bases, leaving 9 bases not matched to a gene. From germline, CDR1 is SGHTA and CDR2 FQGNSA. This CDR3 comprises 15 residues. CDR3 nucleotide sequence: TGTGCCAGCAGCCCACAGGGACTAGTAGGCAATGAGCAGTTCTTC. As protein: CASSPQGLVGNEQFF.

This clone was picked up one time. The chain recombines TRBV7-2 with TRBJ2-1, with D unclear. CDR3 length equals 16 residues. CDR1 and CDR2 from the germline V gene are SGHTA and FQGNSA. V was pared by 2 bases and J by 0 bases, with 11 bases between. The CDR3 loop reads CASSLLFMSSYNEQFF. The CDR3 region has the DNA TGTGCCAGCAGCTTATTGTTCATGAGCTCCTACAATGAGCAGTTCTTC.

This clone was counted ten times or more. The V gene is TRBV4-1, the J gene TRBJ2-3, with D hard to call. The CDR3 is 15 residues long. Germline lookup yields CDR1 MGHRA and CDR2 YSYEKL. V gave up 0 bases and J gave up 2 bases, with 9 bases separating them. The CDR3 region is CASSQEVATTDTQYF. The CDR3 region has the DNA TGCGCCAGCAGCCAAGAGGTAGCAACCACAGATACGCAGTATTTT.

This clone appeared a few times. The chain is built from TRBV24-1 and TRBJ1-1, with TRBD1 matching over 7 bases. This CDR3 comprises 16 residues. The germline V gene encodes CDR1 KGHDR and CDR2 SFDVKD. J lost 1 base, V lost 4 bases, and 8 bases had no gene match. This CDR3 is CATSDYRDRPNTEAFF. The CDR3 nucleotides read TGTGCCACCAGTGACTACCGGGACAGACCGAACACTGAAGCTTTCTTT.

The chain couples TRBV7-8 to TRBJ1-5; perhaps TRBD1 as D (5 bases). V was cut by 4 bases and J by 1 base, with 17 bases left in between. Germline V gene data show CDR1 as SGHVS and CDR2 as FQNEAQ. CDR3 length: 17 amino acids. CDR3 in DNA: TGTGCCAGCAGCTACGCGGGGGGGGAACGCAGCAATCAGCCCCAGCATTTT. As protein: CASSYAGGERSNQPQHF.

This rearrangement joins TRBV15 to TRBJ1-5; D is unclear. The CDR3 consists of 14 residues. The ends were cut back, 1 base at V and 7 bases at J, with 11 bases in the middle. Germline V lookup: CDR1 LNHNV, CDR2 YYDKDF (reference sequence). The CDR3 sequence: CATSRGAGLQPQHF. CDR3 DNA sequence: TGTGCCACCAGCAGAGGGGCGGGCCTCCAGCCCCAGCATTTT.

The chain has TRBV3-1 (or the pseudogene TRBV3-2) and TRBJ2-3; D gene ambiguous. The CDR3 runs to 15 residues. V was clipped by 3 bases and J by 2 bases, with 12 bases between them. Per the germline V gene, CDR1 is LGHDT and CDR2 is YNNKEL (reference sequence). This CDR3 reads CASSQGALFTDTQYF. The CDR3 coding sequence is TGTGCCAGCAGCCAGGGCGCGCTATTCACAGATACGCAGTATTTT.

The V and J genes are TRBV3-1 (or the pseudogene TRBV3-2) and TRBJ1-2, with 7 nucleotides matching TRBD1. V trimming: 3 bases; J trimming: 5 bases; junction bases outside the gene matches: 12. In germline, CDR1 is LGHDT, CDR2 YNNKEL (reference sequence). There are 16 residues in the CDR3. The CDR3 DNA sequence: TGTGCCAGCAGCCAGGCCTTTATGACAGGGTTGTATGGCTACACCTTC. Its protein product is CASSQAFMTGLYGYTF.

The J gene is TRBJ2-5, the V gene TRBV7-3; 8 nucleotides agree with TRBD2. The CDR3 has 16 amino acids. Germline-derived CDR1 and CDR2 are SGHTA and FQGTGA. Germline trimming cut 0 bases from V and 5 bases from J; bases unmatched to any gene: 8. The CDR3 coding sequence is TGTGCCAGCAGCTTAACCTTTTCGGGGGGGGCCGAGACCCAGTACTTC. Residues: CASSLTFSGGAETQYF.

The V and J genes are TRBV4-2 and TRBJ2-5; 11 positions agree with TRBD2. J was trimmed by 0 bases and V by 4 bases; bases with no gene match: 1. This CDR3 contains 15 residues. The germline V gene encodes CDR1 LGHNA and CDR2 YNFKEQ. The CDR3 DNA reads TGTGCCAGCAGCCCACTAGCGGGGGACCAAGAGACCCAGTACTTC. Amino acid sequence: CASSPLAGDQETQYF.

This chain's CDR3 is CASSYHRAAYEQYF. Here the CDR3 DNA reads TGTGCCAGCAGTTATCACAGGGCAGCCTACGAGCAGTACTTC. J is TRBJ2-7 and V is TRBV6-5; possible D gene TRBD1, 6 bases. Germline CDR1 MNHEY, CDR2 SVGAGI. The CDR3 loop spans 14 amino acids. V lost 3 bases and J lost 2, with 11 bases in between.

This clone appeared once. J is TRBJ1-1 and V is TRBV11-2; 9 nucleotides agree with TRBD1. This CDR3 contains 13 residues. Germline values: CDR1 SGHAT, CDR2 FQNNGV. Trimming took 5 bases from V and 11 from J; bases not matched to a gene: 9. The CDR3 DNA is TGTGCCAGCAGCGGGGACAGGGATTATGCGGCTTTCTTT. Translation gives CASSGDRDYAAFF.

This clone was counted between two and nine times. Other DNA sequences in the same sample also yield this CDR3. The rearrangement links TRBV7-8 to TRBJ2-7, with D possibly matching TRBD2 (6 bases). Germline-derived CDR1 and CDR2 are SGHVS and FQNEAQ. This CDR3 region has 15 residues. V was clipped by 5 bases and J by 0 bases, with 14 bases between them. The CDR3: CASSALAVSSYEQYF. Here the CDR3 DNA reads TGTGCCAGCAGCGCATTAGCGGTCAGCTCCTACGAGCAGTACTTC.

The chain has TRBV9 and TRBJ2-2, with TRBD2 matching 12 bases. The CDR3 covers 16 residues. Germline trimming cut 3 bases from V and 1 base from J; bases unmatched to any gene: 1. The germline CDR1 and CDR2 sequences are SGDLS and YYNGEE. For the CDR3, the DNA is TGTGCCAGCAGCGCGACTAGCGGGAGGAACACCGGGGAGCTGTTTTTT. Its protein is CASSATSGRNTGELFF.

The chain links TRBV11-3 to TRBJ1-1; 9 bases are shared with TRBD1. CDR3 size: 14 residues. CDR1 is SGHNT, CDR2 YENEEA, per germline. V lost 5 bases and J lost 3; bases outside the gene matches: 4. CDR3 protein: CASSLRTGDTEAFF. CDR3 DNA: TGTGCCAGCAGCCTCCGGACAGGGGACACTGAAGCTTTCTTT.

This chain links TRBV30 with TRBJ1-5; D unresolved. CDR1 and CDR2 (germline): GTSNPN, SVGIG (reference sequence). Trimming pared 4 bases from V and 2 bases from J, leaving 9 bases between. This CDR3 spans 13 amino acids. The DNA for the CDR3 is TGTGCCTGGACGGGGAACGGCAATCAGCCCCAGCATTTT. It encodes CAWTGNGNQPQHF.

The chain uses TRBV6-5 and TRBJ2-7, with 9 bases identical to TRBD1. The germline V gene has CDR1 MNHEY and CDR2 SVGAGI. The CDR3 loop spans 14 amino acids. J gave up 2 bases and V 4 bases, and 3 bases lay outside the gene matches. In DNA, the CDR3 is TGTGCCAGCAGTTCGACAGGGGGACCCTACGAGCAGTACTTC. Its translation: CASSSTGGPYEQYF.

This chain uses TRBV7-9 with TRBJ2-2, with 10 bases that match TRBD1. The CDR3 is made up of 15 amino acids. The trim removed 6 bases at V and 6 bases at J, leaving 7 bases unmatched. From germline, CDR1 is SEHNR and CDR2 FQNEAQ (reference sequence). DNA for the CDR3: TGTGCCAGCAGGTCCACCGGGACAGGGGCCGGGGAGCTGTTTTTT. Amino acid sequence: CASRSTGTGAGELFF.